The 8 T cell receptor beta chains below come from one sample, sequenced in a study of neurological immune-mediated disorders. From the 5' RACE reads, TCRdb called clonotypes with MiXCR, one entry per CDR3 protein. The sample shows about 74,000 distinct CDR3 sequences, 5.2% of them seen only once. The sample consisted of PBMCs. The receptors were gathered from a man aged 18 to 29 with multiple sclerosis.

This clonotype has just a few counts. CDR3 residues: CASCSHYEQYF. In nucleotides, the CDR3 is TGTGCCAGCTGCAGCCACTACGAGCAGTACTTC. The rearrangement uses TRBV12-3 or TRBV12-4 and TRBJ2-7; no reliable D call. The CDR3 extends over 11 amino acids. Trimming cost V 8 bases and J 3 bases, with 8 bases left between them.

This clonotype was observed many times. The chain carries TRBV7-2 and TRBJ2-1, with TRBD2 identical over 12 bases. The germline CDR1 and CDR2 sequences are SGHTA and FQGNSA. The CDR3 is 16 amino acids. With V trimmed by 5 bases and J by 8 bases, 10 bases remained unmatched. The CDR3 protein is CASSPTSGSITHEQFF. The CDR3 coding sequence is TGTGCCAGCAGCCCGACTAGCGGGAGTATTACGCATGAGCAGTTCTTC.

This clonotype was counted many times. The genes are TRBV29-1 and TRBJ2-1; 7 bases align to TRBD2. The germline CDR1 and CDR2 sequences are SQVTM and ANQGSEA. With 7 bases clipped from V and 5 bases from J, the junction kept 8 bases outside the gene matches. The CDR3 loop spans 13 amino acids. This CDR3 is CSAAPGRDNEQFF. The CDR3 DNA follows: TGCAGCGCAGCCCCAGGGAGGGACAATGAGCAGTTCTTC.

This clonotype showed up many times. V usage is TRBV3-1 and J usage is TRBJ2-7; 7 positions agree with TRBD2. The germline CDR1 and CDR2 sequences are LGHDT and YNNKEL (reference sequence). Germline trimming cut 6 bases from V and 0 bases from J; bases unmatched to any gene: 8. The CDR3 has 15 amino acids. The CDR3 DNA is TGTGCCAGCAGTCTTACTAGCGTCGACTCCTACGAGCAGTACTTC. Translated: CASSLTSVDSYEQYF.

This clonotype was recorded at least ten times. This CDR3 is CASSLGTGGPKNTEAFF. The CDR3 nucleotides are TGCGCCAGCAGCTTGGGGACAGGGGGCCCGAAGAACACTGAAGCTTTCTTT. This sequence joins TRBV5-1 and TRBJ1-1, with 11 bases matching TRBD1. The CDR3 has 17 residues. With V trimmed by 0 bases and J by 1 base, 5 bases remained unmatched. CDR1 and CDR2 (germline): SGHRS, YFSETQ.

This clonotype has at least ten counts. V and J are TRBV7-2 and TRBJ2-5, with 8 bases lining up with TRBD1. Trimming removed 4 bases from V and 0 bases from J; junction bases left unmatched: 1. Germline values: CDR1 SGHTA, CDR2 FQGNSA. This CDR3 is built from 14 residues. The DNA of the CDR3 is TGTGCCAGCAGCTGGGACAGGAACCAAGAGACCCAGTACTTC. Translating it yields CASSWDRNQETQYF. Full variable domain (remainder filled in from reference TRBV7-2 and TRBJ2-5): GAGVSQSPSNKVTEKGKDVELRCDPISGHTALYWYRQSLGQGLEFLIYFQGNSAPDKSGLPSDRFSAERTGGSVSTLTIQRTQQEDSAVYLCASSWDRNQETQYFGPGTRLLVL.

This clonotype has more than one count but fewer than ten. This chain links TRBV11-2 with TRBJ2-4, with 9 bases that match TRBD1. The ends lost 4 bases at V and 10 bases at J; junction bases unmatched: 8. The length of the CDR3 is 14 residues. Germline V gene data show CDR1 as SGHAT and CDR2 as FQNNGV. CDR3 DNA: TGTGCCAGCAGCTCGCCGGGACAGGGAGAAATTCAGTACTTC. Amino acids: CASSSPGQGEIQYF.

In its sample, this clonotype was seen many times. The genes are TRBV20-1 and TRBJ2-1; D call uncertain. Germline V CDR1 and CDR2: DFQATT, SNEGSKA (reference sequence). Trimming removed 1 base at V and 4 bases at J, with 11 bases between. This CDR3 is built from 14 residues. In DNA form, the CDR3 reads TGCAGTGCTAGAGCCTCCACGGGTTACAATGAGCAGTTCTTC. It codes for CSARASTGYNEQFF.